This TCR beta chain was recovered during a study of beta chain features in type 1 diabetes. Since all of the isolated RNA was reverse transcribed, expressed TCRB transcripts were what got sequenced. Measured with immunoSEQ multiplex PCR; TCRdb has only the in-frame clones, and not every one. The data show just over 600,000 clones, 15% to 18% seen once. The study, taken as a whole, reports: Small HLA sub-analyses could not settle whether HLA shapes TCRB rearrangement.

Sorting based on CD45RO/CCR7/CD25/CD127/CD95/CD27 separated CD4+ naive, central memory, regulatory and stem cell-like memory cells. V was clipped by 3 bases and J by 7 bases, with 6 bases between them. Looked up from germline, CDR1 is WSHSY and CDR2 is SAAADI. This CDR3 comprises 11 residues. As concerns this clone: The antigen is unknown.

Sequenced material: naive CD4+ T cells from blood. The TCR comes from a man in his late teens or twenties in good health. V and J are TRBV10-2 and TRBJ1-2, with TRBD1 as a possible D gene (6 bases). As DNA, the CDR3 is TGCGCCAGCAGTGACAGGGGTGGCTACACCTTC. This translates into CASSDRGGYTF.